Listed below are T cell receptor beta chains from one sample, sequenced in a study of OX40 agonist ivuxolimab in advanced cancers. Libraries were prepared by immunoSEQ multiplex PCR; TCRdb keeps only in-frame clonotypes and omits some of them. The sample lists some 60,000 clones; around 82% were seen once. Sequenced material: CD4+ or CD8+ T cells sorted from blood, taken in a trial of the OX40 agonist ivuxolimab. The receptors derive from an adult with an advanced solid tumor such as melanoma, head and neck, liver or kidney cancer. The CDR3 runs from the conserved cysteine through the conserved F or W. A D gene is named only where the DNA matches it firmly. Expanded clones are given a class, and other clones once, few, many or no size at all.

>NA|TRBV7-9|TRBJ2-7|few
TGTGCCAGCAGCGGACGTGGCAGGGGCTACGAGCAGTACTTC
CASSGRGRGYEQYF
>NA|TRBV19|TRBJ1-6|NA
TGTGCCAGTAGTCTGAATCGCATGGGGTCCTATAATTCACCCCTCCACTTT
CASSLNRMGSYNSPLHF
>TRBD2|TRBV10-3|TRBJ2-5|NA
TGTGCCATCAGTCGGGAACTAGCGGGAGTGGGCGGAGAGACCCAGTACTTC
CAISRELAGVGGETQYF
>NA|TRBV2|TRBJ2-5|NA
TGTGCCAGCAGTGAAAACAGGGTAGGAGAGACCCAGTACTTC
CASSENRVGETQYF
>NA|TRBV19|TRBJ2-3|NA
TGTGCCAGTAGTGACCGGACCGACCGCACAGATACGCAGTATTTT
CASSDRTDRTDTQYF
>NA|TRBV29-1|TRBJ2-3|NA
TGCAGCGTTCCGGGGGGCGGAACAGATACGCAGTATTTT
CSVPGGGTDTQYF
>TRBD2|TRBV5-1|TRBJ2-7|NA
TGCGCCAGCAACGACCCTACTAGCGGGAGGGCCTACGAGCAGTACTTC
CASNDPTSGRAYEQYF
>NA|TRBV2|TRBJ2-5|NA
TGTGCCAGCACCCGAGGGGGGGAGACCCAGTACTTC
CASTRGGETQYF
>TRBD2|TRBV28|TRBJ2-1|few
TGTGCCAGCAGTTTACGTTTTGGGCGGGAGGGGCATAGCAATGAGCAGTTCTTC
CASSLRFGREGHSNEQFF
>NA|TRBV11-2|TRBJ2-1|NA
TGTGCCAGCAGCTTGCAGGGCGTCAACAATGAGCAGTTCTTC
CASSLQGVNNEQFF
>NA|TRBV30|TRBJ2-5|NA
TGTGCCTGTCGCCTGGGCTGGCAAGAGACCCAGTACTTC
CACRLGWQETQYF
>TRBD1|TRBV19|TRBJ1-2|NA
TGTGCCAGTAGTCCTCGGCGGGGACAGGGGATACATGGCTACACCTTC
CASSPRRGQGIHGYTF
>NA|TRBV5-1|TRBJ1-1|NA
TGCGCCAGCAGCTTGCCACCACACACTGAAGCTTTCTTT
CASSLPPHTEAFF
>NA|TRBV5-1|TRBJ2-7|NA
TGCGCCAGCACCGAACGGGACGGGAGCTACGAGCAGTACTTC
CASTERDGSYEQYF
>NA|TRBV19|TRBJ2-7|NA
TGTGCCAGTAGTCGGAGTGGAGTGAGCTCCTACGAGCAGTACTTC
CASSRSGVSSYEQYF
>NA|TRBV28|TRBJ1-4|NA
TGTGCCACGACCGTGGCTAATGAAAAACTGTTTTTT
CATTVANEKLFF
>NA|TRBV5-1|TRBJ1-2|NA
TGCGCCAGCAGCCTTCAGTTTGGGGAGGGCTACACCTTC
CASSLQFGEGYTF
>NA|TRBV18|TRBJ1-4|NA
TGTGCCAGCTCAGCATCAGGGGACCCGGGTAATGAAAAACTGTTTTTT
CASSASGDPGNEKLFF
>NA|TRBV28|TRBJ1-2|NA
TGTGCCAGCAGTTTATGGGCCAGGGCACATGGCTACACCTTC
CASSLWARAHGYTF
>TRBD1|TRBV5-1|TRBJ2-7|NA
TGCGCCAGCAGCCCTCGGACAGGGGCCTACGAGCAGTACTTC
CASSPRTGAYEQYF
>TRBD1|TRBV5-1|TRBJ1-2|NA
TGCGCCAGCAGCCCAGGGGGAAACTATGGCTACACCTTC
CASSPGGNYGYTF
>TRBD1|TRBV28|TRBJ2-5|NA
TGTGCCAGCAGTTCCCAAGACAGGGGAGAGACCCAGTACTTC
CASSSQDRGETQYF
>TRBD1|TRBV6-6|TRBJ1-5|NA
TGTGCCAGCAGGGATGACAGGGTCAACATTCAGCCCCAGCATTTT
CASRDDRVNIQPQHF
>NA|TRBV7-9|TRBJ1-4|NA
TGTGCCAGCAGCTCGACCCGGGGCCGGGGAAAACTGTTTTTT
CASSSTRGRGKLFF
>TRBD2|TRBV9|TRBJ2-2|once
TGTGCCAGCAGCTTATCCGGGACTAGCGGGGGATGGGCCGGGGAGCTGTTTTTT
CASSLSGTSGGWAGELFF
>NA|TRBV5-1|TRBJ1-1|NA
TGCGCCAGCAGCTGGGGGGAATCCTCAGCGAACACTGAAGCTTTCTTT
CASSWGESSANTEAFF
>NA|TRBV19|TRBJ2-4|NA
TGTGCCAGTATGGGGGATTCAATTTGGAACATTCAGTACTTC
CASMGDSIWNIQYF
>NA|TRBV4-1|TRBJ1-2|medium-sized
TGCGCCAGCAGCCAGGGGGGATTAAGACAGGCCGTCTATGGCTACACCTTC
CASSQGGLRQAVYGYTF
>TRBD1|TRBV19|TRBJ2-1|NA
TGTGCCAGTAGACGGGACAGGGCCTACAATGAGCAGTTCTTC
CASRRDRAYNEQFF
>NA|TRBV15|TRBJ1-1|once
TGTGCCACCAGCAGAGGAGGACTGGAAGCTTTCTTT
CATSRGGLEAFF
>TRBD2|TRBV6-6|TRBJ2-1|NA
TGTGCCAGCAGTACCCTAGCGGGGGGGGCCTACAATGAGCAGTTCTTC
CASSTLAGGAYNEQFF
>TRBD1|TRBV5-4|TRBJ1-1|NA
TGTGCCAGCAGCGACCGGACAGGGCCCACTGAAGCTTTCTTT
CASSDRTGPTEAFF
>NA|TRBV5-5|TRBJ1-1|NA
TGTGCCAGCAGCGGGGACATTTGGACTGAAGCTTTCTTT
CASSGDIWTEAFF
>TRBD2|TRBV30|TRBJ2-5|once
TGTGCCGCCGGCCTAGCGGGACTAACGGGTAGGGAGACCCAGTACTTC
CAAGLAGLTGRETQYF
>NA|TRBV2|TRBJ1-6|NA
TGTGCCAGCTCGGCAGAAGATAATTCACCCCTCCACTTT
CASSAEDNSPLHF
>NA|TRBV7-9|TRBJ2-1|NA
TGTGCCAGCAGCTTAGGGCGGGATCAACGGGGTGAGCAGTTCTTC
CASSLGRDQRGEQFF
>NA|TRBV9|TRBJ1-2|NA
TGTGCCAGTGGGGGGAACTATGGCTACACCTTC
CASGGNYGYTF
>TRBD1|TRBV10-1|TRBJ1-6|NA
TGCGCCAGCAGCCTGACAGGGGCGCCCCCGAACCGTAATTCACCCCTCCACTTT
CASSLTGAPPNRNSPLHF
>NA|TRBV5-5|TRBJ2-7|NA
TGTGCCAGCAGCCCTGGGGTGGGCCGCGAGCAGTACTTC
CASSPGVGREQYF
>NA|TRBV19|TRBJ1-6|NA
TGTGCCAGTACCGGGACCGCGAGCTCCTATAATTCACCCCTCCACTTT
CASTGTASSYNSPLHF